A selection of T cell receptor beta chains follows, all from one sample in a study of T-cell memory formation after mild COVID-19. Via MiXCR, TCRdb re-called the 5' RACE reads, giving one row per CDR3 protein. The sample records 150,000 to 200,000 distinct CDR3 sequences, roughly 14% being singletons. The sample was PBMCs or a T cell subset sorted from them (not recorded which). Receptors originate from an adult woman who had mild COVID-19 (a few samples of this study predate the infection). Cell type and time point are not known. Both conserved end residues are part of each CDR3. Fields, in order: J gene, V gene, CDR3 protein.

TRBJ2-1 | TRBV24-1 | CATSAAGGGNEQFF
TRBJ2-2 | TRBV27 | CASNYRGNTGELFF
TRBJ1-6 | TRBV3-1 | CASSQERTGGVYSPLHF
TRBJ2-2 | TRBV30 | CAWNTNTGELFF
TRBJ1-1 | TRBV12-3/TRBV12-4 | CASSFAVQGETEAFF
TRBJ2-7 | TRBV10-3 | CAISESGGGDEQYF
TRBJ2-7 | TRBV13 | CASSPGQGLVHEQYF
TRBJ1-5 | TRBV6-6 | CASSLGTEQGPQHF
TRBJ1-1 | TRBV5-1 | CASSLTFGGEAFF
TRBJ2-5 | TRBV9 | CASSASGRALGETQYF
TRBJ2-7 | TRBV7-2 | CASTLISGAGEQYF
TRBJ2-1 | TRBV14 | CASNDPGQGMYEQFF
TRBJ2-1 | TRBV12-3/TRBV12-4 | CASSLGEFINEQFF
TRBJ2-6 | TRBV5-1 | CASSLAGAGANVLTF
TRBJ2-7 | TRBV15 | CATSRDVAGITYEQYF
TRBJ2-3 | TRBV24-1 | CATSLGYDTQYF
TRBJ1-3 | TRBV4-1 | CASSQDRFFGNTIYF
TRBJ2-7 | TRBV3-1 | CASSLQGEQYF
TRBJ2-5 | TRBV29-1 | CSVERGWGIETQYF
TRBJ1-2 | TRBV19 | CASRHRTGADGYTF
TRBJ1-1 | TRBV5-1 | CASSLAPSGGNTEAFF
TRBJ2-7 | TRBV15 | CATSRDRYEQYF
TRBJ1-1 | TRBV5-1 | CASSFDRATEAFF
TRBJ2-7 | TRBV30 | CAWVGDSYEQYF
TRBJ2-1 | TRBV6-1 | CASGNRNLEDEQFF
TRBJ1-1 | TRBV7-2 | CASSYRGLAENTEAFF